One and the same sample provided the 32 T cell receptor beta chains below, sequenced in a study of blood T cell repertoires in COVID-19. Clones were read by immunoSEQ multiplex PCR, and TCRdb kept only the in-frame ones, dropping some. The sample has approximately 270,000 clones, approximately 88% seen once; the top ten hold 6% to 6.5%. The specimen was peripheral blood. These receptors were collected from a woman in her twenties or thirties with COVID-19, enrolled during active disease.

The CDR3 DNA sequence: TGTGCCAGCAGCTTGGCCCCTTCGGGGGTGGGTGAAAAACTGTTTTTT. This translates into CASSLAPSGVGEKLFF. V gene TRBV5-6 combines with J gene TRBJ1-4; weak D call: TRBD1 (5 bases). Germline CDR1 reads SGHDT; CDR2 reads YYEEEE. V lost 0 bases and J 7 bases, leaving 16 bases between the germline ends. There are 16 residues in the CDR3.

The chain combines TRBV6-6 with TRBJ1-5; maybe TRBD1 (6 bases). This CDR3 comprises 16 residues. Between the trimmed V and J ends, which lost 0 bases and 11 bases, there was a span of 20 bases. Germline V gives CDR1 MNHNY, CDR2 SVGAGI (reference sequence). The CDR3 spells CASSYSGDKLLEAQHF. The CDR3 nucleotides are TGTGCCAGCAGTTACTCGGGGGACAAGCTTCTAGAGGCCCAGCATTTT.

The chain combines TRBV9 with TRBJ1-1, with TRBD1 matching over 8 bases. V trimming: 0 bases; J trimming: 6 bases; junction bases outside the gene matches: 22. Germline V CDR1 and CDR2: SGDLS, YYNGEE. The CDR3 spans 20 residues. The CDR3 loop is CASSVGFIGAHGTGSSEAFF. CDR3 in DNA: TGTGCCAGCAGCGTAGGCTTTATCGGCGCCCACGGGACAGGTAGCTCTGAAGCTTTCTTT.

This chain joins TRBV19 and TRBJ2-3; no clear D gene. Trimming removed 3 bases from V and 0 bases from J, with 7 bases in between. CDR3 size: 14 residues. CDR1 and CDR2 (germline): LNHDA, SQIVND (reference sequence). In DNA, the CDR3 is TGTGCCAGTAGTATGGCCCCTAGCACAGATACGCAGTATTTT. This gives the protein CASSMAPSTDTQYF.

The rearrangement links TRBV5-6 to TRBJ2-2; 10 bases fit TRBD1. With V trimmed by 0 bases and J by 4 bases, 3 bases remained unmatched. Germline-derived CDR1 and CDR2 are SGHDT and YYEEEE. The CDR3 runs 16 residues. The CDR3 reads CASSLGQGAGTGELFF. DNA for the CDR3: TGTGCCAGCAGCTTGGGACAGGGGGCCGGCACCGGGGAGCTGTTTTTT.

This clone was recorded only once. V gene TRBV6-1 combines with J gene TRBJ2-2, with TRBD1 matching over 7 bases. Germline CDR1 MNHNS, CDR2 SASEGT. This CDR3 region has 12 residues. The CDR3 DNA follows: TGTACCACAGGGGTCAACACCGGGGAGCTGTTTTTT. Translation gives CTTGVNTGELFF.

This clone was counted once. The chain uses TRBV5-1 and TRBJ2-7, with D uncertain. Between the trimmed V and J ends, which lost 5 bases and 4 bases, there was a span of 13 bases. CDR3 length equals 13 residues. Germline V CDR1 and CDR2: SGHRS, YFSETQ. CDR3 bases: TGCGCCAGCAGTTGCCCATTTGAGTACGAGCAGTACGTC. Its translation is CASSCPFEYEQYV.

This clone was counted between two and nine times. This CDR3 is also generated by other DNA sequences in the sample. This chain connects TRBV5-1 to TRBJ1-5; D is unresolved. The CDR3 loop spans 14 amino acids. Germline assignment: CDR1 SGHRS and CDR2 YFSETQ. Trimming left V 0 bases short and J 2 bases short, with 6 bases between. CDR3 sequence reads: CASSLGGGNQPQHF. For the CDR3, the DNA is TGCGCCAGCAGCTTGGGAGGTGGCAATCAGCCCCAGCATTTT.

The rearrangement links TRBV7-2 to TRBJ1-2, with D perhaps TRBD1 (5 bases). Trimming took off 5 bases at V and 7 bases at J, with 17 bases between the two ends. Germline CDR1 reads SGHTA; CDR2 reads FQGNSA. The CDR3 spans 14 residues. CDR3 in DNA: TGTGCCAGCAGCAGGGGCTCGGAGGGGATTGGCTACACCTTC. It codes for CASSRGSEGIGYTF.

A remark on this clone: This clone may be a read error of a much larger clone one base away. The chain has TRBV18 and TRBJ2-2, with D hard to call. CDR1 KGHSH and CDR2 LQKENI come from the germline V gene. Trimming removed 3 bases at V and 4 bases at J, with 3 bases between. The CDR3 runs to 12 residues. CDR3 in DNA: TGTGCCAGCTCACCCGGCACCGGGGAGCTGTTTTTT. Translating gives CASSPGTGELFF.

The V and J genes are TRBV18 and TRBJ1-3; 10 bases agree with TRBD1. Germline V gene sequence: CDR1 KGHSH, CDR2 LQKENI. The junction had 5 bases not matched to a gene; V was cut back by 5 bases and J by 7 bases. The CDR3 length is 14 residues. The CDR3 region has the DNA TGTGCCAGCTCATCGACGACAGGGGGCAACACCATATATTTT. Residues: CASSSTTGGNTIYF.

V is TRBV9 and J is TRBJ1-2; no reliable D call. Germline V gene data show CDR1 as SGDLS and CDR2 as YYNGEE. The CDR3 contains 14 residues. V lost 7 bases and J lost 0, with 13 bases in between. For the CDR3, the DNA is TGTGCCAGCTCCCTCCGAGGATCTAACTATGGCTACACCTTC. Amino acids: CASSLRGSNYGYTF.

CDR3 sequence (DNA): TGTGCCAGCAGCTTAGCGGGAGGACAGGGGACGGACGAGCAGTACGTC. Its translation: CASSLAGGQGTDEQYV. The chain has TRBV7-2 and TRBJ2-7; the match to TRBD1 covers 9 bases. Germline V lookup: CDR1 SGHTA, CDR2 FQGNSA. This CDR3 spans 16 amino acids. The J segment lost 5 bases and the V segment lost 0 bases, leaving 8 bases of the junction unmatched.

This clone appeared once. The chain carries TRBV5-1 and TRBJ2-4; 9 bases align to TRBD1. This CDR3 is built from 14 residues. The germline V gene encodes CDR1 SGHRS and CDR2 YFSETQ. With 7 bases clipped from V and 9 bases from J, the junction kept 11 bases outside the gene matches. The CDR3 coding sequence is TGCGCCAGCGGATCCGGGACAGGGATGACCATTCAGTACTTC. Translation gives CASGSGTGMTIQYF.

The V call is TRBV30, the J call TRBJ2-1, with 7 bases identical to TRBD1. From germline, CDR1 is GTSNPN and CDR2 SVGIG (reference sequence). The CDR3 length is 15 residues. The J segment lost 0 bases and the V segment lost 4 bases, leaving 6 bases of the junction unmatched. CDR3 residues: CAWTLDRVSYNEQFF. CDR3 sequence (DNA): TGTGCCTGGACCCTAGACAGGGTCTCCTACAATGAGCAGTTCTTC. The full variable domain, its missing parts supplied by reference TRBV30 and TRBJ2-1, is SQTIHQWPATLVQPVGSPLSLECTVEGTSNPNLYWYRQAAGRGLQLLFYSVGIGQISSEVPQNLSASRPQDRQFILSSKKLLLSDSGFYLCAWTLDRVSYNEQFFGPGTRLTVL.

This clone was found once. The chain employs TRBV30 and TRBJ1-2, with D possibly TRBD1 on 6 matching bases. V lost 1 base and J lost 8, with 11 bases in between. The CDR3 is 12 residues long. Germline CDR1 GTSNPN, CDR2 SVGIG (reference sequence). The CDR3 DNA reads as TGTGCCTGGAGTGGCAGGGGCTGGGGCTACACCTTC. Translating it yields CAWSGRGWGYTF.

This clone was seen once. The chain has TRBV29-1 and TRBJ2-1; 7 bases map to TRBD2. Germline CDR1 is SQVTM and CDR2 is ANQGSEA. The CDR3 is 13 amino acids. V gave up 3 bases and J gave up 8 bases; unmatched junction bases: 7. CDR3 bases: TGCAGCGTTGATGGGGGAGGGCCTGATGAGCAGTTCTTC. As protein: CSVDGGGPDEQFF.

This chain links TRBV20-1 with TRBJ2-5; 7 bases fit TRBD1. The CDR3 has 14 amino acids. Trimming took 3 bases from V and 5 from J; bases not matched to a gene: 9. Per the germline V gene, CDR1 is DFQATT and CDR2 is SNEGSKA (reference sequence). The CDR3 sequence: CSASGEGAHETQYF. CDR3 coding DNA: TGCAGTGCTAGTGGTGAGGGGGCCCATGAGACCCAGTACTTC.

The CDR3 sequence: CASSYGQDYGYTF. CDR3 DNA sequence: TGTGCCAGCTCATACGGACAGGACTATGGCTACACCTTC. V gene TRBV18 combines with J gene TRBJ1-2, with 7 bases lining up with TRBD1. V shed 5 bases and J 3 bases; nucleotides not matched to a gene: 3. The CDR3 is made up of 13 amino acids. CDR1 and CDR2 from the germline V gene are KGHSH and LQKENI.

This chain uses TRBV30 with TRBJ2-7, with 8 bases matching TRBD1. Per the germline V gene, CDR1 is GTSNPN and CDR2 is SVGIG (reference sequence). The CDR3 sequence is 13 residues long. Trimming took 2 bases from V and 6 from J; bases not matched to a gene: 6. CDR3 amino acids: CAWSPGQGREQYV. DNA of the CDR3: TGTGCCTGGAGTCCTGGACAGGGCCGCGAGCAGTACGTC.

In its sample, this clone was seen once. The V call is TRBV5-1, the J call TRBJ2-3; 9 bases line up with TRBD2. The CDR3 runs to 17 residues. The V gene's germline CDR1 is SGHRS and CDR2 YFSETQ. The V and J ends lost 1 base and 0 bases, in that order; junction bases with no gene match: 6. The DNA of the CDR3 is TGCGCCAGCAGCTTGAGGTCTAGCGGGGAGAGCACAGATACGCAGTATTTT. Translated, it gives CASSLRSSGESTDTQYF.

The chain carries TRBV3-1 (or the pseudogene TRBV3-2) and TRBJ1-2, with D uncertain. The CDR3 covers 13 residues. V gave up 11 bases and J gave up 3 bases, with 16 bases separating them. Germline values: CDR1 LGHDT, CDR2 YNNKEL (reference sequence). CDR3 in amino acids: CAVGRCRDYGYTF. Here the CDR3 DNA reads TGTGCCGTCGGCAGGTGTCGAGACTATGGCTACACCTTC.

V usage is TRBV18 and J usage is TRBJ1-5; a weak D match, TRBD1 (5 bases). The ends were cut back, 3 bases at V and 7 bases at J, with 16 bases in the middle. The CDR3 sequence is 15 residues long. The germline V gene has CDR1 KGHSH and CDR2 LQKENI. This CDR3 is CASSPTGGLGQPQHF. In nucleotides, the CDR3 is TGTGCCAGCTCACCCACGGGGGGGTTGGGGCAGCCCCAGCATTTT.

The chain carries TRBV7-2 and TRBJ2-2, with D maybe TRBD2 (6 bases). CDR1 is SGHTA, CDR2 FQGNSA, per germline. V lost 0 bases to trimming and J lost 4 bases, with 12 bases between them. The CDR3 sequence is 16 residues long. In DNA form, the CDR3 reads TGTGCCAGCAGCTTAGCCCGGGCGGGGCTCACCGGGGAGCTGTTTTTT. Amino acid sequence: CASSLARAGLTGELFF.

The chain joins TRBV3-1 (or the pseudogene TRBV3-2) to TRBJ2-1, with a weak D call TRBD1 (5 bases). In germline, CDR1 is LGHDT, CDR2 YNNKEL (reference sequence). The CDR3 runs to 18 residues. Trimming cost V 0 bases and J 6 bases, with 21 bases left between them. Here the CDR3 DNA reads TGTGCCAGCAGCCAAGAAATCAGGGTTGATTATTCCCCCAATGAGCAGTTCTTC. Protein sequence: CASSQEIRVDYSPNEQFF.

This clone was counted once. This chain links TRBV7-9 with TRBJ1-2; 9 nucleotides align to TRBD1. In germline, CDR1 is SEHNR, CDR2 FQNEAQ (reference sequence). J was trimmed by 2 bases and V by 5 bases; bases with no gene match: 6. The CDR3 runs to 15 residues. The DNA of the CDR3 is TGTGCCAGCAGCCGGGACAGGGCCCGAAACTATGGCTACACCTTC. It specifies CASSRDRARNYGYTF.

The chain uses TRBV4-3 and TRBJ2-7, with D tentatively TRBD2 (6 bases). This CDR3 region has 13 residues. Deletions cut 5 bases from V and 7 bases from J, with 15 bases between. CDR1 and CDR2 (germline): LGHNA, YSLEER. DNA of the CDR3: TGCGCCAGCAGCGCAGAGGTGGGGAGGGAGCAGTACTTC. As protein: CASSAEVGREQYF.

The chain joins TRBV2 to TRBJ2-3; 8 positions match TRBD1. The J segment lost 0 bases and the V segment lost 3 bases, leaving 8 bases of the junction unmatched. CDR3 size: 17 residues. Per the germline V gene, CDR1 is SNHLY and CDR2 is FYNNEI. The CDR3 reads CASSEMGGQESTDTQYF. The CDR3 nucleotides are TGTGCCAGCAGTGAGATGGGGGGACAGGAAAGCACAGATACGCAGTATTTT.

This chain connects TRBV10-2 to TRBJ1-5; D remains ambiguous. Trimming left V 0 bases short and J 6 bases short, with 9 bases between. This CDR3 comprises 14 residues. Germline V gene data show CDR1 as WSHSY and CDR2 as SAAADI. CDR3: CASSESGPTQPQHF. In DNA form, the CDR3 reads TGCGCCAGCAGTGAGTCGGGCCCCACTCAGCCCCAGCATTTT.

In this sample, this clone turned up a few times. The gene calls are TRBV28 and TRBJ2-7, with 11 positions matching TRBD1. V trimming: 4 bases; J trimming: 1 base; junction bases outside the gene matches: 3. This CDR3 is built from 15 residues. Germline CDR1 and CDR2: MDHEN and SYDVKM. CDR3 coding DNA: TGTGCCAGCAGTTCTCGGGACAGGGGGTCCTACGAGCAGTACTTC. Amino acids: CASSSRDRGSYEQYF.

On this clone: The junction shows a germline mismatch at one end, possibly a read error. CDR3 sequence (DNA): TGTGCTAGCAGCTTTCGTGAGCGGGAGGGGAACACCGGGGAGCTGTTTTTT. It specifies CASSFREREGNTGELFF. The chain employs TRBV7-7 and TRBJ2-2, with 10 bases matching TRBD2. The germline gives CDR1 SSHAT, CDR2 FNYEAQ (reference sequence). This CDR3 region has 17 residues.

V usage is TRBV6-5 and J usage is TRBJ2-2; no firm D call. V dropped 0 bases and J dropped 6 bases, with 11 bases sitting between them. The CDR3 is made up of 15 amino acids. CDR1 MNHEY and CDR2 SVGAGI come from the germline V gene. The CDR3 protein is CASSYSSPPAGELFF. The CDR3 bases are TGTGCCAGCAGTTACTCGAGTCCGCCCGCCGGGGAGCTGTTTTTT.